This T cell receptor beta chain was recovered during a study of PD-1 blockade in classical Hodgkin lymphoma. Across the study: The nivolumab dose that patients received was 3 mg/kg, given intravenously every 2 weeks. General study findings and limits: There was a significant rise in CD4+ TCR diversity by C4D1, with no such rise for CD8+. Nivolumab initiation under 1 year post-ASCT meant exclusion. Repertoire difference causes, possibly disease activity or prior therapy, remain undefined.

This table comes from immunoSEQ multiplex PCR, and its TCRdb copy is limited to in-frame clones, with some not included. The sample records 30,000 to 40,000 clones, 75% to 95% being singletons. About this clone itself: Its antigen is not identified.

No patient escaped relapse after autologous stem cell transplantation, and brentuximab vedotin exposure varied. Starting with thawed PBMCs, CD4+ T cells were purified by magnetic negative selection. The sequenced sample was CD4+ T cells from blood, obtained at baseline. The source of this sequence is a human donor with classical Hodgkin lymphoma.

The CDR3 nucleotides read TGTGCCAGCAGTTACACGGGAGCTAACTATGGCTACACCTTC. This translates into CASSYTGANYGYTF. This sequence joins TRBV6-5 and TRBJ1-2; D not certain. Looked up from germline, CDR1 is MNHEY and CDR2 is SVGAGI. V dropped 2 bases and J dropped 0 bases, with 7 bases sitting between them. This CDR3 contains 14 residues.